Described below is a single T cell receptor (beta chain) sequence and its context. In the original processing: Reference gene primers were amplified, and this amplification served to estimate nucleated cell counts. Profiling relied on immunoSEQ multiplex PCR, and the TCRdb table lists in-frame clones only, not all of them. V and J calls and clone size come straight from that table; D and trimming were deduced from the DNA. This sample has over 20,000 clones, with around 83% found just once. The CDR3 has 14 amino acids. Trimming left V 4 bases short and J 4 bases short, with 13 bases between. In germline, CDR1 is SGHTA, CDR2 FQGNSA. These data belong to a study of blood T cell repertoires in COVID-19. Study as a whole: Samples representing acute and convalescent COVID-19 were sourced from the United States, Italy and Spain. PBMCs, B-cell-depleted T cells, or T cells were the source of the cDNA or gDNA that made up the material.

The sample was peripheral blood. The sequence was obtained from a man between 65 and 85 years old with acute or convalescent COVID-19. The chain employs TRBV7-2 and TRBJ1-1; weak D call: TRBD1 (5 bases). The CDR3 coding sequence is TGTGCCAGCAGCTATGGCAGGGCGTTCACTGAAGCTTTCTTT. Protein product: CASSYGRAFTEAFF.